The 11 T cell receptor beta chains below all came from one sample that was sequenced in a study of graft-versus-host responses after intestinal transplantation. Labeling with CFSE marked about 200,000 responder cells, which were plated with about 200,000 irradiated, violet-dye-labeled stimulator cells. TCRdb keeps only in-frame clones here, not all; method: immunoSEQ multiplex PCR. Of roughly 21,000 clones listed, about 33% were seen once; the top ten hold about 9.2%. Specimen: alloreactive CD8+ T cells from a mixed lymphocyte reaction culture, collected before intestinal transplant. Subset here: CFSE-low proliferating T cells sorted from roughly 6-day pre-transplant mixed lymphocyte reaction (GvH or HvG direction). These receptors were collected from a human patient who received an intestinal transplant.

Written as DNA, the CDR3 is TGCGCCAGCAGCCCAGTATGGAGGAACACTGAAGCTTTCTTT. Translating gives CASSPVWRNTEAFF. The chain uses TRBV4-1 and TRBJ1-1; D is unresolved. Germline CDR1 MGHRA, CDR2 YSYEKL. The germline V and J ends were trimmed by 4 bases and 1 base, with 10 bases remaining between them. The CDR3 sequence is 14 residues long.

The sample holds a few counts of this clone. The gene calls are TRBV7-2 and TRBJ2-5; 8 positions match TRBD2. With V trimmed by 1 base and J by 4 bases, 5 bases remained unmatched. CDR1 is SGHTA, CDR2 FQGNSA, per germline. The CDR3 runs to 15 residues. The CDR3 nucleotides read TGTGCCAGCAGCTTAGAAATCCTAGCGGGAGAGACCCAGTACTTC. Protein product: CASSLEILAGETQYF. Full variable domain (missing parts from reference TRBV7-2 and TRBJ2-5): GAGVSQSPSNKVTEKGKDVELRCDPISGHTALYWYRQSLGQGLEFLIYFQGNSAPDKSGLPSDRFSAERTGGSVSTLTIQRTQQEDSAVYLCASSLEILAGETQYFGPGTRLLVL.

This clone is termed medium-sized (0.01 to 0.1%). The genes are TRBV6-6 and TRBJ2-6, with 7 bases identical to TRBD1. Per the germline V gene, CDR1 is MNHNY and CDR2 is SVGAGI (reference sequence). This CDR3 region has 16 residues. Losses at the gene ends were 7 bases for V and 2 bases for J; bases not matched to a gene: 8. The CDR3 protein is CASTGQGVAGANVLTF. CDR3 nucleotides: TGTGCCAGCACCGGCCAGGGGGTGGCTGGGGCCAACGTCCTGACTTTC.

This clone came up a few times. J is TRBJ2-5 and V is TRBV7-2, with TRBD2 matching 12 bases. CDR1 and CDR2 (germline): SGHTA, FQGNSA. The CDR3 loop spans 15 amino acids. V lost 1 base and J lost 3; bases outside the gene matches: 0. The CDR3 nucleotides read TGTGCCAGCAGCTTAGGGACTAGCGGGGAAGAGACCCAGTACTTC. As protein: CASSLGTSGEETQYF.

Only a few counts were recorded for this clone. This chain uses TRBV5-1 with TRBJ1-4; a possible D gene is TRBD1 (5 bases). The CDR3 runs to 16 residues. Germline V gene data show CDR1 as SGHRS and CDR2 as YFSETQ. Trimming took 3 bases from V and 0 from J, leaving 12 bases between them. CDR3 coding DNA: TGCGCCAGCAGCTGCAGACAGTGCCCAACTAATGAAAAACTGTTTTTT. Amino acids: CASSCRQCPTNEKLFF.

V is TRBV27 and J is TRBJ2-7; 11 nucleotides align to TRBD1. The germline gives CDR1 MNHEY, CDR2 SMNVEV (reference sequence). This CDR3 has 13 residues. With V trimmed by 2 bases and J by 6 bases, 0 bases remained unmatched. The CDR3 region is CASSLGTGGEQYF. The CDR3 nucleotides read TGTGCCAGCAGTTTAGGGACAGGGGGCGAGCAGTACTTC.

The chain recombines TRBV29-1 with TRBJ2-7; D is perhaps TRBD2 (6 bases). V lost 5 bases and J lost 3, with 11 bases in between. CDR1 is SQVTM and CDR2 is ANQGSEA in the germline V gene. The CDR3 is made up of 12 amino acids. CDR3 loop: CSVQGTYYEQYF. The CDR3 DNA follows: TGCAGCGTTCAAGGGACTTACTACGAGCAGTACTTC.

By its share, this clone is medium-sized. The chain carries TRBV6-5 and TRBJ2-2; D may be TRBD1 or TRBD2 (6 bases each). V shed 7 bases and J shed 6 bases, with 18 bases lying between them. CDR1 and CDR2 (germline): MNHEY, SVGAGI. This CDR3 spans 15 amino acids. The CDR3 region is CASTILGGGPGELFF. As DNA, the CDR3 is TGTGCCAGCACAATCCTTGGAGGGGGGCCCGGGGAGCTGTTTTTT.

There are a few counts of this clone. This chain links TRBV28 with TRBJ2-7; D unresolved. Germline CDR1 and CDR2: MDHEN and SYDVKM. The CDR3 covers 13 residues. Trimming cost V 4 bases and J 1 base, with 8 bases left between them. CDR3 region: CASSSVDSYEQYF. The CDR3 DNA reads TGTGCCAGCAGTTCCGTTGATTCCTACGAGCAGTACTTC.

This clone was seen a handful of times. The chain joins TRBV4-1 to TRBJ2-1, with 10 positions matching TRBD2. This CDR3 contains 16 residues. The germline V gene has CDR1 MGHRA and CDR2 YSYEKL. Trimming took 0 bases from V and 4 from J; bases not matched to a gene: 3. This CDR3 is CASSQDWTSGYNEQFF. The CDR3 coding sequence is TGCGCCAGCAGCCAAGACTGGACTAGCGGATACAATGAGCAGTTCTTC.

The V call is TRBV4-1, the J call TRBJ2-3; the D is unclear. The CDR3 totals 13 residues. Per germline, CDR1 MGHRA and CDR2 YSYEKL. V lost 1 base, J lost 6 bases, and 8 bases lay in between. CDR3 nucleotides: TGCGCCAGCAGCCAAGTTAGTCCCGATACGCAGTATTTT. It encodes CASSQVSPDTQYF.